This T cell receptor (beta chain) is drawn from a study of control samples from healthy donors and cancer patients. From germline, CDR1 is SEHNR and CDR2 FQNEAQ (reference sequence). The CDR3 has 15 residues. With V trimmed by 3 bases and J by 0 bases, 3 bases remained unmatched. Sequencing was performed with immunoSEQ multiplex PCR; in TCRdb, only in-frame clones are kept and a portion is missing. The repertoire includes about 230,000 clones, almost 85% of them detected once, and approximately 12% sits in the top ten. This clone was detected once. J is TRBJ2-7 and V is TRBV7-9; 9 bases fit TRBD1. The sample consisted of PBMCs. The receptor's source is an older woman with lung cancer. The CDR3 DNA is TGTGCCAGCAGCTTTTTGACAGGGGGCTCCTACGAGCAGTACTTC. Its translation: CASSFLTGGSYEQYF.